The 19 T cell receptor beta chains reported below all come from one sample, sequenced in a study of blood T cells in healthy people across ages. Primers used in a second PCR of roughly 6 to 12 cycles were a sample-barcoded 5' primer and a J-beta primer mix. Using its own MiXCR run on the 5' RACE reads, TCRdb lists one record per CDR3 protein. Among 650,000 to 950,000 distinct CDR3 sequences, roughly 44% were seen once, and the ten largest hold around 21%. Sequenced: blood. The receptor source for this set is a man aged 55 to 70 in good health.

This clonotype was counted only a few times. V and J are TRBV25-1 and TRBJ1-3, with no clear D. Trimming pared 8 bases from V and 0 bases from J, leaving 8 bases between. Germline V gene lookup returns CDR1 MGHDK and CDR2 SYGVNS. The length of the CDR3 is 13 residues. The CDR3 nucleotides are TGTGCCAGCCGGGGTGGCTCTGGAAACACCATATATTTT. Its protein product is CASRGGSGNTIYF.

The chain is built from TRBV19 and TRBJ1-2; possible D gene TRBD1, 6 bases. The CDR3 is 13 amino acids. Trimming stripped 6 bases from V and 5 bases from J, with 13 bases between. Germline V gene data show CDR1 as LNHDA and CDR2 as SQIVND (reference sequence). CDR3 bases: TGTGCCAGTAGAGCGACAGGTGCTTATGGCTACACCTTC. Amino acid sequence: CASRATGAYGYTF.

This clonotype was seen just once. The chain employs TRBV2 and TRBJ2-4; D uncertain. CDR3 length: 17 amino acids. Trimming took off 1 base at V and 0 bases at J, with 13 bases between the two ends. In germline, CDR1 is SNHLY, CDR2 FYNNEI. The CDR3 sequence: CASSEELRIGAKNIQYF. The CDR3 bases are TGTGCCAGCAGTGAAGAATTGAGGATCGGAGCCAAAAACATTCAGTACTTC.

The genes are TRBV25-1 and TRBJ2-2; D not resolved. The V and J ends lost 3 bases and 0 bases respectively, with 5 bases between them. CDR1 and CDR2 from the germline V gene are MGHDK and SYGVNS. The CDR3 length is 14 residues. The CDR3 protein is CASSENPNTGELFF. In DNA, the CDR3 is TGTGCCAGCAGTGAGAACCCGAACACCGGGGAGCTGTTTTTT.

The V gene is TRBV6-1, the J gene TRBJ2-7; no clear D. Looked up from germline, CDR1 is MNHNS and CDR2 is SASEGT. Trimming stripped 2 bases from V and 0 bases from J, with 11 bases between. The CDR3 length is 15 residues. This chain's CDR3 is CASSEMAVSSYEQYF. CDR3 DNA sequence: TGTGCCAGCAGTGAAATGGCGGTGAGCTCCTACGAGCAGTACTTC.

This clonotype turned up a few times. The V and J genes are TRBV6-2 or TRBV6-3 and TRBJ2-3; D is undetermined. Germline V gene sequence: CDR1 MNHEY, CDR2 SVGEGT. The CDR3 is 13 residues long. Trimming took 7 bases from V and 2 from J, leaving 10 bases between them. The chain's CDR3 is CASTGHLTDTQYF. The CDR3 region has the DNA TGTGCCAGCACTGGGCACCTCACAGATACGCAGTATTTT.

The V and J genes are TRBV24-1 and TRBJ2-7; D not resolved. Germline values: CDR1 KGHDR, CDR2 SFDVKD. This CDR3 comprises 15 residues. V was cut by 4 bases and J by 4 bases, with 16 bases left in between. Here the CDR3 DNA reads TGTGCCACCAGTGAAACCGACAAGGTTCGATACGAGCAGTACTTC. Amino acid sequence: CATSETDKVRYEQYF.

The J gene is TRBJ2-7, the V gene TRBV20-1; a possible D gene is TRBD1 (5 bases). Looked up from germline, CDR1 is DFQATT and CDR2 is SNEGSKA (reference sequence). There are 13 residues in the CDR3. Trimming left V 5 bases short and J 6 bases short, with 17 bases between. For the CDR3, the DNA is TGCAGTGCTTATAAAACAGGTCCTAGCGAGCAGTACTTC. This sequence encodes CSAYKTGPSEQYF.

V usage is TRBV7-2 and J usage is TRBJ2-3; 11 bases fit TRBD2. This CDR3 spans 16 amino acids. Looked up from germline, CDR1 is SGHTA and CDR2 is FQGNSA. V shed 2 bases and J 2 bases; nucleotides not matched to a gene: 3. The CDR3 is CASSLISGGATDTQYF. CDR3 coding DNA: TGTGCCAGCAGCTTAATTAGCGGGGGGGCCACAGATACGCAGTATTTT.

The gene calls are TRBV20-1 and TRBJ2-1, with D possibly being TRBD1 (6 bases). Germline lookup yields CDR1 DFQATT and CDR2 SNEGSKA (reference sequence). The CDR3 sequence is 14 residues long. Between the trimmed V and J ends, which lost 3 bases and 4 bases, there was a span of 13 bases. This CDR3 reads CSASDRTAYNEQFF. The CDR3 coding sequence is TGCAGTGCTAGTGACAGGACTGCATACAATGAGCAGTTCTTC.

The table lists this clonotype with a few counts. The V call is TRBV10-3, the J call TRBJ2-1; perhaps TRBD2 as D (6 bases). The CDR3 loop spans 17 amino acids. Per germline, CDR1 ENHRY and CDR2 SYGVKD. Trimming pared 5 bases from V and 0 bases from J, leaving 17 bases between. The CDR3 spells CAISRTGTGSSYNEQFF. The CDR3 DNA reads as TGTGCCATCAGTCGTACCGGGACTGGAAGCTCCTACAATGAGCAGTTCTTC.

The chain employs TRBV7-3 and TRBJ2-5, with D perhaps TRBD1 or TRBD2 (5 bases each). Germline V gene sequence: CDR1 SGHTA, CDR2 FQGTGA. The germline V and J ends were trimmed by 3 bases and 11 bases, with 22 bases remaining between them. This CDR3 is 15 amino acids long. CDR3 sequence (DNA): TGTGCCAGCAGCTTCCGTGTTGTAGGGGAAAGGGAGCAGTACTTC. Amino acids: CASSFRVVGEREQYF. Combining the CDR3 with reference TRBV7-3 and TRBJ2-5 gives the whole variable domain GAGVSQTPSNKVTEKGKYVELRCDPISGHTALYWYRQSLGQGPEFLIYFQGTGAADDSGLPNDRFFAVRPEGSVSTLKIQRTERGDSAVYLCASSFRVVGEREQYFGPGTRLLVL.

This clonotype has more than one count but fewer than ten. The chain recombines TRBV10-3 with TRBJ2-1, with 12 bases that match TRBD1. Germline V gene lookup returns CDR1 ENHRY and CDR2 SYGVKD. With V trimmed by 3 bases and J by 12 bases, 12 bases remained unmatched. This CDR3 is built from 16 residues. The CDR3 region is CAISDSGTGGPMGQFF. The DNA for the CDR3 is TGTGCCATCAGTGATTCCGGGACAGGGGGCCCAATGGGGCAGTTCTTC.

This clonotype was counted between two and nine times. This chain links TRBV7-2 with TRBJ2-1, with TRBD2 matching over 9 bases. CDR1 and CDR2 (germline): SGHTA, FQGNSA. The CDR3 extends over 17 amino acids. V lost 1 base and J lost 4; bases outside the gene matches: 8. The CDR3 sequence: CASSLGGKRGDYNEQFF. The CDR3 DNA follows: TGTGCCAGCAGCTTAGGAGGGAAGCGGGGGGATTACAATGAGCAGTTCTTC.

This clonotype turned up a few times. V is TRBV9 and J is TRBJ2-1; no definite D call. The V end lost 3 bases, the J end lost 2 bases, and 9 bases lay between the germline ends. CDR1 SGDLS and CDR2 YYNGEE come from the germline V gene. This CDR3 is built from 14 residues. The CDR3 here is CASSALGTYNEQFF. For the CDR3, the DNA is TGTGCCAGCAGCGCCTTAGGGACCTACAATGAGCAGTTCTTC. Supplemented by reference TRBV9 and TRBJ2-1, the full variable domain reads DSGVTQTPKHLITATGQRVTLRCSPRSGDLSVYWYQQSLDQGLQFLIQYYNGEERAKGNILERFSAQQFPDLHSELNLSSLELGDSALYFCASSALGTYNEQFFGPGTRLTVL.

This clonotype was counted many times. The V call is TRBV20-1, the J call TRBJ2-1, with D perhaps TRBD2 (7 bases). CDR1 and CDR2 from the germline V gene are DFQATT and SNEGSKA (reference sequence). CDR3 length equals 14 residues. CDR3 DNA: TGCAGCTCCTTTTCGAGGGGGGGCGGCTATGAGCAGTTCTTC. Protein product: CSSFSRGGGYEQFF.

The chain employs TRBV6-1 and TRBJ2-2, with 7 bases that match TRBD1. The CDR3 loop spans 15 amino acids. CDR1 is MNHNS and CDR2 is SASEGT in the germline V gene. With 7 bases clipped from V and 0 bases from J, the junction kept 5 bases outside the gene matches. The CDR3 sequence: CASKLGQTNTGELFF. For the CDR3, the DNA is TGTGCCAGCAAACTGGGACAGACGAACACCGGGGAGCTGTTTTTT.

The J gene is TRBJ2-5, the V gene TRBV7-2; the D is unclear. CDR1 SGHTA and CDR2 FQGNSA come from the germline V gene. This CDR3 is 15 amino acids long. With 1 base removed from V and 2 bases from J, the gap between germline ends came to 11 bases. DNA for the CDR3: TGTGCCAGCAGCTTAGGATGGGGTCAGCAAGAGACCCAGTACTTC. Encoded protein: CASSLGWGQQETQYF.

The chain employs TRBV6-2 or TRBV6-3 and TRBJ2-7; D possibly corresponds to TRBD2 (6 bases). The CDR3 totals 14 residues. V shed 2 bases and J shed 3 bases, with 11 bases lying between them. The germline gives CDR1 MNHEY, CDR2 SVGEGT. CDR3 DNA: TGTGCCAGCAGTTACCTGGGCGGGATCTACGAGCAGTACTTC. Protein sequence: CASSYLGGIYEQYF.